The source of this TCR beta chain is a study of T cells expressing NK-cell markers. Study information: Sorted T-cell subsets CD3+CD56+NKG2C+, CD3+CD56+NKG2C- and CD3+CD56-NKG2C+ were TCR beta-sequenced.

The V gene's germline CDR1 is SQVTM and CDR2 ANQGSEA. The CDR3 runs to 15 residues. TCRdb re-called the 5' RACE reads; every CDR3 protein appears as one record, without DNA. The clone table shows 400,000 to 450,000 distinct CDR3 sequences, with the ten largest holding more than 7%. The chain carries TRBV29-1 and TRBJ2-7; TCRdb gives TRBD1 as the D gene, but with no DNA this cannot be confirmed. The clonotype comes from a woman between 18 and 69 years old in good health. Sequenced input: blood T cells: a sorted CD56 or NKG2C T cell subset, CD4+ or CD8+ T cells, or bulk PBMC T cells (not recorded which). CDR3 amino acids: CSVMGGTDNSYEQYF.